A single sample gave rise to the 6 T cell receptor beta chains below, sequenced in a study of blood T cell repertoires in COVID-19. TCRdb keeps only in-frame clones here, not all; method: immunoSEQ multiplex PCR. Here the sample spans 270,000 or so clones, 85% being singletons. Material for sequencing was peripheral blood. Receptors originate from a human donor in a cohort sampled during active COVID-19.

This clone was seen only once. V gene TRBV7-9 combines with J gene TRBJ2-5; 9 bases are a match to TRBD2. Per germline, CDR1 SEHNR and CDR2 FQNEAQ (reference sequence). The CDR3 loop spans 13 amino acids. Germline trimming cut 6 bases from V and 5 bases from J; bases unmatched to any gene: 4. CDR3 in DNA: TGTGCCAGCAGGTTTCTAGCGGGGGAGACCCAGTACTTC. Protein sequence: CASRFLAGETQYF.

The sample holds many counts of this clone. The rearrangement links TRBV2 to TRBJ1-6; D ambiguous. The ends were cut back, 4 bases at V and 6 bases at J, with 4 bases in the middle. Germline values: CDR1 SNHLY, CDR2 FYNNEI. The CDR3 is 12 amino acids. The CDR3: CASSGANSPLHF. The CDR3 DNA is TGTGCCAGCAGTGGGGCTAATTCACCCCTCCACTTT.

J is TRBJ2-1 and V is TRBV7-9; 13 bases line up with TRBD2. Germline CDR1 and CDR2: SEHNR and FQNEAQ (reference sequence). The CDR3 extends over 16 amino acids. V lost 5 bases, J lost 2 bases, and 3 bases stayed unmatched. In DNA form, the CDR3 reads TGTGCCAGCAGCATAACTAGCGGGAGGGCCTACAATGAGCAGTTCTTC. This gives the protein CASSITSGRAYNEQFF.

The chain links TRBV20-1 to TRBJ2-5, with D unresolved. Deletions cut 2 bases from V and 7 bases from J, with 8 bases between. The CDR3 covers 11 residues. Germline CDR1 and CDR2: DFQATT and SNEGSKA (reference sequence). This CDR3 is CSARSFGTQYF. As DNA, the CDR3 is TGCAGTGCTAGATCATTCGGGACCCAGTACTTC.

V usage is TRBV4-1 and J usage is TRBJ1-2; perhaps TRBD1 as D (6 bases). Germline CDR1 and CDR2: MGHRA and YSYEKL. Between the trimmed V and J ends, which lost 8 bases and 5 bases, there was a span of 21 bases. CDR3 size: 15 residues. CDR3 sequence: CASRLLPGTQYGYTF. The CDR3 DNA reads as TGCGCCAGCCGCCTACTGCCCGGGACACAATATGGCTACACCTTC.

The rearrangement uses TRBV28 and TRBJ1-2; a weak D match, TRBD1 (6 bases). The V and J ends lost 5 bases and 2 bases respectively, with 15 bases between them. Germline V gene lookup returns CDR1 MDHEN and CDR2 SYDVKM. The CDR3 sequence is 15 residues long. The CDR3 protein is CASSNPGGANYGYTF. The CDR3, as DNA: TGTGCCAGCAGTAACCCCGGGGGGGCGAACTATGGCTACACCTTC.